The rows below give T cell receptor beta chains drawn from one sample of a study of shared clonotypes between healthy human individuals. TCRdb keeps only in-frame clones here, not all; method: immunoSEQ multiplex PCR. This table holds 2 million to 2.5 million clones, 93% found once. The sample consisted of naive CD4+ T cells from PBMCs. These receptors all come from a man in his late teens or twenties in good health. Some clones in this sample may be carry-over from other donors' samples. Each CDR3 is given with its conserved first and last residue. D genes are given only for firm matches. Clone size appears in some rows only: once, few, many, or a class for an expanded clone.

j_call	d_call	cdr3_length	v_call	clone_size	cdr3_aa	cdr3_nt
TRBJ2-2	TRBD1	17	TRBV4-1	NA	CASSQPRRQGWAGELFF	TGCGCCAGCAGCCAACCAAGGAGACAGGGGTGGGCCGGGGAGCTGTTTTTT
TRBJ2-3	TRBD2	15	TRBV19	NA	CASSKLAGALDTQYF	TGTGCCAGTAGCAAACTAGCGGGAGCGTTAGATACGCAGTATTTT
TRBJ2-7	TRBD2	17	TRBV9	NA	CASSVGTSGRASYEQYF	TGTGCCAGCAGCGTAGGGACTAGCGGGAGGGCCTCCTACGAGCAGTACTTC
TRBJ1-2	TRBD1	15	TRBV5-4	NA	CASSLVQGAADGYTF	TGTGCCAGCAGCTTGGTACAGGGGGCGGCCGATGGCTACACCTTC
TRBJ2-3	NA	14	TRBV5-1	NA	CASSSAGGSDTQYF	TGCGCCAGCAGCTCCGCGGGTGGGTCAGATACGCAGTATTTT
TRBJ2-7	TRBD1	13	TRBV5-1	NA	CASSSQGAMEQYF	TGCGCCAGCAGCTCCCAGGGGGCGATGGAGCAGTACTTC
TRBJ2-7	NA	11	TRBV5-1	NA	CASSETDTQYF	TGCGCCAGCAGCGAGACGGACACCCAGTACTTC
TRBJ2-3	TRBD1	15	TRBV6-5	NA	CASSGTGVSTDTQYF	TGTGCCAGCAGCGGGACAGGGGTTAGCACAGATACGCAGTATTTT
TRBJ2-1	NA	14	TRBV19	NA	CASSWRQAYNEQFF	TGTGCCAGTAGTTGGCGGCAGGCCTACAATGAGCAGTTCTTC
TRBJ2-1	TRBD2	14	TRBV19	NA	CASSIAGGPREQFF	TGTGCCAGTAGTATAGCGGGAGGGCCGCGGGAGCAGTTCTTC
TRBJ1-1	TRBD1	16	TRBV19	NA	CASSLPGGRGNTEAFF	TGTGCCAGTAGTTTACCAGGGGGCAGAGGGAACACTGAAGCTTTCTTT
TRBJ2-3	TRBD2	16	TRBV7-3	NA	CASSPQAGGSTDTQYF	TGTGCCAGCAGCCCCCAGGCGGGAGGGAGCACAGATACGCAGTATTTT
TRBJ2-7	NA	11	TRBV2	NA	CASIVRGEQYF	TGTGCCAGCATAGTAAGGGGCGAGCAGTACTTC
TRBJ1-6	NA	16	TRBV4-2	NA	CASSQEGTGLNSPLHF	TGTGCCAGCAGCCAAGAAGGAACAGGACTAAATTCACCCCTCCACTTT
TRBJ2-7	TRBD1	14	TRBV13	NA	CASSPRGQAAVQYF	TGTGCCAGCAGCCCCAGGGGGCAGGCGGCGGTGCAGTACTTC
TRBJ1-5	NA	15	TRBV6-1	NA	CASSEATQQRRAQHF	TGTGCCAGCAGTGAAGCCACTCAACAACGCAGGGCCCAGCATTTT
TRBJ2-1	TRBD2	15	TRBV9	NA	CASSVASGSYSEQFF	TGTGCCAGCAGCGTAGCTAGCGGGAGTTACAGTGAGCAGTTCTTC
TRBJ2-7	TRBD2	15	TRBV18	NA	CASSPFTSGAYEQYF	TGTGCCAGCTCACCATTCACTAGCGGGGCCTACGAGCAGTACTTC
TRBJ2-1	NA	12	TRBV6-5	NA	CASTTPTQEQFF	TGTGCCAGCACAACGCCGACCCAGGAGCAGTTCTTC
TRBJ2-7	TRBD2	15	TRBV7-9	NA	CASSPPLAASYEQYF	TGTGCCAGCAGCCCCCCCCTAGCGGCCTCCTACGAGCAGTACTTC
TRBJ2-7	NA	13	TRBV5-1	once	CASSIQGGDEQYF	TGCGCCAGCAGCATCCAGGGGGGAGACGAGCAGTACTTC
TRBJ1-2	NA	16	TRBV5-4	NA	CASSLIRGVGNYGYTF	TGTGCCAGCAGCTTGATCAGGGGAGTAGGTAACTATGGCTACACCTTC
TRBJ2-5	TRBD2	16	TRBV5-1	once	CASSLPTSGGQETQYF	TGCGCCAGCAGCTTGCCGACTAGCGGGGGTCAAGAGACCCAGTACTTC
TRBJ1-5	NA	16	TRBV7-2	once	CASSSWAGRSGQSQHF	TGTGCCAGCAGCTCATGGGCGGGACGGTCCGGGCAGTCCCAGCATTTT
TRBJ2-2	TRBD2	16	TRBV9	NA	CASSVLLAPNTGELFF	TGTGCCAGCAGCGTATTACTAGCGCCGAACACCGGGGAGCTGTTTTTT
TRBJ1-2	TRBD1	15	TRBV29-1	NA	CSVIPGQGSDYGYTF	TGCAGCGTCATTCCAGGACAGGGGTCTGACTATGGCTACACCTTC
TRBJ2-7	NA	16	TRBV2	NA	CASRTTRGLLKGEQYF	TGTGCCAGCAGGACTACCCGGGGCCTCTTAAAGGGCGAGCAGTACTTC
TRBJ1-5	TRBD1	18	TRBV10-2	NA	CASSDPSSGGGFRQPQHF	TGCGCCAGCAGTGACCCTTCATCAGGGGGCGGTTTCCGTCAGCCCCAGCATTTT